The rows below give T cell receptor beta chains drawn from one sample of a study of T cell changes during pregnancy in multiple sclerosis. Data came from immunoSEQ multiplex PCR; TCRdb stores just in-frame clones and leaves some out. The data contain more than 90,000 clones, approximately 92% of them singletons. Sequenced material: peripheral blood, taken in the first trimester of pregnancy. These receptors all stem from a female donor with multiple sclerosis, enrolled in a pregnancy study. CDR3s include the opening cysteine and the closing phenylalanine or tryptophan. D genes are given only for firm matches. Size values are once, few and many counts, or a class for expanded clones, and some rows have none.

clone_size,j_call,v_call,d_call,cdr3_nt,cdr3_aa
NA,TRBJ1-3,TRBV30,NA,TGTGCCTGGACGTTGGCAAGGGGGTCTGGAAACACCATATATTTT,CAWTLARGSGNTIYF
NA,TRBJ1-2,TRBV13,TRBD1,TGTGCCAGCAGCTCCGGACAGGGCCCCAACTATGGCTACACCTTC,CASSSGQGPNYGYTF
NA,TRBJ1-1,TRBV21-1,NA,TGTGCCCAGCTACCTCGGCGGTCTGAAGCTTTCTTT,CAQLPRRSEAFF
NA,TRBJ1-1,TRBV29-1,NA,TGCAGCGTTGTAACAATGAACACTGAAGCTTTCTTT,CSVVTMNTEAFF
NA,TRBJ2-7,TRBV19,TRBD1,TGTGCCAGTAGTTCCGGGACAGGGGGCAACTACGAGCAGTACTTC,CASSSGTGGNYEQYF
few,TRBJ2-7,TRBV7-9,TRBD1,TGTGCCAGCAGAATTGGACAGGGGGCGTACGAGCAGTACTTC,CASRIGQGAYEQYF
NA,TRBJ1-4,TRBV28,NA,TGTGCCAGCAGTCCCAACCCGGGAGTCTACCATAATGAAAAACTGTTTTTT,CASSPNPGVYHNEKLFF
NA,TRBJ2-5,TRBV15,NA,TGTGCCACCAGCAGGTCGGGGAGCCAAGAGACCCAGTACTTC,CATSRSGSQETQYF
NA,TRBJ2-1,TRBV9,NA,TGTGCCAGCAGCGCAGAACGCTGGCTCGGAGGTGAGCAGTTCTTC,CASSAERWLGGEQFF
NA,TRBJ1-5,TRBV19,TRBD1,TGTGCCAGTAACCTAGGGACAGGGATTAATCAGCCCCAGCATTTT,CASNLGTGINQPQHF
NA,TRBJ1-4,TRBV19,NA,TGTGCCAGTAGAAAGAGACTAAATGAAAAACTGTTTTTT,CASRKRLNEKLFF
NA,TRBJ1-2,TRBV7-8,NA,TGTGCCAGCAGCTCAGGGGACAACTATGGCTACACCTTC,CASSSGDNYGYTF
NA,TRBJ1-1,TRBV6-1,NA,TGTGCCAGCAGTGTAGTGACAAAGGCGGAAGCTTTCTTT,CASSVVTKAEAFF
once,TRBJ2-7,TRBV7-2,TRBD2,TGTGCCAGCAGCTTAGGGGGGGGAAGGGAGCAGTACTTC,CASSLGGGREQYF
NA,TRBJ2-4,TRBV2,NA,TGTGCCAGCATGGCCCGCAATCTAGCCAAAAACATTCAGTACTTC,CASMARNLAKNIQYF
NA,TRBJ2-3,TRBV27,TRBD2,TGTGCCAGCTCTGCGGCTAGCGGGAGGCCTCCTGGCACAGATACGCAGTATTTT,CASSAASGRPPGTDTQYF
NA,TRBJ2-7,TRBV28,NA,TGTGCCAGCACCCAAATCAGGGCTAGGGAGCAGTACTTC,CASTQIRAREQYF
NA,TRBJ2-7,TRBV7-9,NA,TGTGCCAGCAGCTTCACGGGAGAACGAGAGCAGTACTTC,CASSFTGEREQYF
NA,TRBJ1-2,TRBV19,NA,TGTGCCAGTAGCCGAAAAGGGACTATAGCCCACTATGGCTACACCTTC,CASSRKGTIAHYGYTF
once,TRBJ2-7,TRBV7-6,NA,TGTGCCAGCAGCGGAGGACTAACCCCCGAGCAGTACTTC,CASSGGLTPEQYF
NA,TRBJ2-2,TRBV11-2,NA,TGTGCCAGCAGCCTCCTTCAGGGCACCGGGGAGCTGTTTTTT,CASSLLQGTGELFF
NA,TRBJ1-1,TRBV19,NA,TGTGCCAGTAGTAACAGGGTTGACACTGAAGCTTTCTTT,CASSNRVDTEAFF
NA,TRBJ2-5,TRBV6-1,TRBD1,TGTGCCAGCACCCAGACAGGGCCCGAGACCCAGTACTTC,CASTQTGPETQYF
NA,TRBJ2-5,TRBV29-1,NA,TGCAGCGTTCCCCCGGGACTCGGCCGGGAGACCCAGTACTTC,CSVPPGLGRETQYF
NA,TRBJ2-5,TRBV30,TRBD2,TGTGCCTGGAGCCACGGGGGGGAGGGAGAGACCCAGTACTTC,CAWSHGGEGETQYF
NA,TRBJ2-5,TRBV2,TRBD2,TGTGCCAGCAGTGAAAGACTAGCGGGAGCGCCCCAGTACTTC,CASSERLAGAPQYF
NA,TRBJ2-7,TRBV9,NA,TGTGCCAGCACTGGGGACATGCGTCTCTACGAGCAGTACTTC,CASTGDMRLYEQYF
NA,TRBJ1-2,TRBV6-5,NA,TGTGCCAGCAGTTACTCGTTTCGGGGTAACTATGGCTACACCTTC,CASSYSFRGNYGYTF
NA,TRBJ2-7,TRBV5-1,TRBD2,TGCGCCAGCAGCTTGGCCCATGGGACTAACTACGAGCAGTACTTC,CASSLAHGTNYEQYF
NA,TRBJ2-7,TRBV7-9,NA,TGTGCCAGCAGCTTCGGGGACTACGAGCAGTACTTC,CASSFGDYEQYF
NA,TRBJ2-1,TRBV27,TRBD1,TGTGCCAGCAGTTCGGGACAGGGTCCCAATGAGCAGTTCTTC,CASSSGQGPNEQFF
NA,TRBJ2-7,TRBV25-1,TRBD1,TGTGCCAGCAGTGAATTCCAGGGGGCTAAGGAGCAGTACTTC,CASSEFQGAKEQYF
NA,TRBJ2-3,TRBV9,TRBD1,TGTGCCAGCAGCGCCGAGGGGGCGACAGCTACGCAGTATTTT,CASSAEGATATQYF
few,TRBJ2-1,TRBV19,TRBD2,TGTGCCAGTAGTTTCACTAGCGGGCTCTCCTCCTACAATGAGCAGTTCTTC,CASSFTSGLSSYNEQFF
NA,TRBJ2-3,TRBV4-2,NA,TGTGCCAGCAGCCAAATAAGTAGGGGGATCACAGATACGCAGTATTTT,CASSQISRGITDTQYF
NA,TRBJ2-5,TRBV27,NA,TGTGCCAGCAGTTTATCCCCCGCGGCAGCCCAAGAGACCCAGTACTTC,CASSLSPAAAQETQYF
NA,TRBJ2-7,TRBV15,NA,TGTGCCACCAGCAAAATCCCTGAGGGGGTAGGGAAGCCCTCCTACGAGCAGTACTTC,CATSKIPEGVGKPSYEQYF
NA,TRBJ1-2,TRBV7-9,NA,TGTGCCAGCAGCTTAGTAGTTAGCTATGGCTACACCTTC,CASSLVVSYGYTF
NA,TRBJ2-5,TRBV12-5,NA,TGTGCTAGTGGGATGACCACAGGACAAGAGACCCAGTACTTC,CASGMTTGQETQYF
NA,TRBJ2-3,TRBV7-9,NA,TGTGCCAGCAGCTACCTCCTGGACAACACAGATACGCAGTATTTT,CASSYLLDNTDTQYF
few,TRBJ2-3,TRBV11-3,TRBD2,TGTGCCAGCAGCCCGAGCGGGAGGCCCACAGATACGCAGTATTTT,CASSPSGRPTDTQYF